This T cell receptor beta chain was captured in a study of long-term antiretroviral therapy in people with HIV. All participants with HIV were treated in the United States. Samples were assayed with immunoSEQ v3.0 at survey level. Assay used: immunoSEQ multiplex PCR; TCRdb lists only in-frame clones, some missing. The table has some 21,000 clones, 65% to 85% seen once. The clonotype was recovered from a woman aged 40 to 50 with HIV. This specimen was unsorted PBMCs, taken about 1.8 years before starting antiretroviral therapy.

The CDR3 nucleotides are TGTGCCAGCAGCTTGGTACAGGCTAACTATGGCTACACCTTC. Protein: CASSLVQANYGYTF. The V call is TRBV5-6, the J call TRBJ1-2; maybe TRBD1 (5 bases). Trimming removed 0 bases at V and 0 bases at J, with 6 bases between. CDR3 length equals 14 residues. CDR1 SGHDT and CDR2 YYEEEE come from the germline V gene.